A single sample is the source of the 15 T cell receptor beta chains below, sequenced in a study of shared clonotypes between healthy human individuals. Here immunoSEQ multiplex PCR was the method, and the copy in TCRdb shows in-frame clones only, minus some. The data hold under 600,000 clones, with just over 75% observed a single time. Material: PBMCs. These TCRs come from a woman aged 40 to 50 in good health. Some clones in this sample may be carry-over from other donors' samples.

The chain has TRBV7-9 and TRBJ2-5, with 7 bases identical to TRBD2. CDR1 SEHNR and CDR2 FQNEAQ come from the germline V gene (reference sequence). Germline trimming cut 5 bases from V and 3 bases from J; bases unmatched to any gene: 9. The CDR3 has 15 residues. The DNA for the CDR3 is TGTGCCAGCAGCCCTATACTAGCGACTAAAGAGACCCAGTACTTC. Translating it yields CASSPILATKETQYF. Variable domain in full (rest from reference TRBV7-9 and TRBJ2-5): DTGVSQNPRHKITKRGQNVTFRCDPISEHNRLYWYRQTLGQGPEFLTYFQNEAQLEKSRLLSDRFSAERPKGSFSTLEIQRTEQGDSAMYLCASSPILATKETQYFGPGTRLLVL.

This clone was counted a single time. The chain uses TRBV30 and TRBJ2-7, with 7 bases lining up with TRBD2. CDR1 is GTSNPN, CDR2 SVGIG, per germline (reference sequence). The CDR3 is made up of 13 amino acids. With 3 bases clipped from V and 5 bases from J, the junction kept 7 bases outside the gene matches. Written as DNA, the CDR3 is TGTGCCTGGAGCCGTAGCGGGTCCCACGAGCAGTACTTC. It encodes CAWSRSGSHEQYF.

This clone was seen many times. The rearrangement links TRBV9 to TRBJ2-2, with D uncertain. Deletions cut 2 bases from V and 6 bases from J, with 5 bases between. Per the germline V gene, CDR1 is SGDLS and CDR2 is YYNGEE. The CDR3 is made up of 12 amino acids. For the CDR3, the DNA is TGTGCCAGCAGCGTTAACCCCGGGGAGCTGTTTTTT. Protein sequence: CASSVNPGELFF.

The CDR3 is CASSSRRASYEQYF. DNA for the CDR3: TGTGCCAGCAGTTCACGCCGGGCCTCCTACGAGCAGTACTTC. The chain uses TRBV28 and TRBJ2-7; D is unresolved. Germline lookup yields CDR1 MDHEN and CDR2 SYDVKM. V lost 4 bases to trimming and J lost 0 bases, with 10 bases between them. The CDR3 is 14 residues long.

The chain recombines TRBV9 with TRBJ2-6; D is uncertain. Germline CDR1 SGDLS, CDR2 YYNGEE. CDR3 size: 14 residues. V lost 3 bases to trimming and J lost 1 base, with 5 bases between them. In DNA form, the CDR3 reads TGTGCCAGCAGCGAAGTTTCTGGGGCCAACGTCCTGACTTTC. Its translation: CASSEVSGANVLTF.

A remark on this clone: Other DNA sequences in the same sample also yield this CDR3. This chain links TRBV30 with TRBJ2-7; D remains unclear. The V gene lost 1 base and the J gene lost 2 bases, with 3 bases spanning the gap. Looked up from germline, CDR1 is GTSNPN and CDR2 is SVGIG (reference sequence). There are 11 residues in the CDR3. CDR3 bases: TGTGCCTGGAGTGGAGCCTACGAGCAGTACTTC. As protein: CAWSGAYEQYF.

The CDR3 DNA reads as TGTGCCAGCAGCCCGGACAGGGATATTTACGAGCAGTACTTC. Its protein product is CASSPDRDIYEQYF. V usage is TRBV6-5 and J usage is TRBJ2-7; 8 nucleotides match TRBD1. With 6 bases clipped from V and 4 bases from J, the junction kept 8 bases outside the gene matches. The CDR3 runs to 14 residues. Germline V gene lookup returns CDR1 MNHEY and CDR2 SVGAGI.

V gene TRBV15 combines with J gene TRBJ2-6; D possibly corresponds to TRBD1 (6 bases). Per the germline V gene, CDR1 is LNHNV and CDR2 is YYDKDF (reference sequence). Between the trimmed V and J ends, which lost 3 bases and 2 bases, there was a span of 11 bases. This CDR3 has 16 amino acids. CDR3 in amino acids: CATSSPDRPGANVLTF. The DNA for the CDR3 is TGTGCCACCAGCAGTCCCGACAGGCCTGGGGCCAACGTCCTGACTTTC.

The gene calls are TRBV23-1 and TRBJ2-1; 10 positions agree with TRBD2. TRBV23-1 counts as an open reading frame of uncertain function. This CDR3 spans 15 amino acids. V was pared by 8 bases and J by 5 bases, with 9 bases of the junction left unmatched. The CDR3 DNA is TGCGCCAGCCAACGTCGGACTAGCGGAAACAATGAGCAGTTCTTC. It yields the protein CASQRRTSGNNEQFF.

Concerning this clone: The same CDR3 arises from other DNA sequences in this sample as well. The chain joins TRBV5-1 to TRBJ2-5, with D perhaps matching TRBD2 (5 bases). CDR3 length: 15 amino acids. Germline-derived CDR1 and CDR2 are SGHRS and YFSETQ. Trimming left V 0 bases short and J 2 bases short, with 11 bases between. CDR3 sequence (DNA): TGCGCCAGCAGCTTGGCGGGATTATCTCAAGAGACCCAGTACTTC. It yields the protein CASSLAGLSQETQYF.

The chain couples TRBV5-5 to TRBJ2-7, with TRBD2 identical over 9 bases. Per the germline V gene, CDR1 is SGHKS and CDR2 is YYEKEE (reference sequence). The CDR3 length is 14 residues. V gave up 6 bases and J gave up 6 bases; unmatched junction bases: 10. The CDR3 reads CASTQVLAGAEQYF. The CDR3 coding sequence is TGTGCCAGCACCCAGGTACTAGCGGGCGCCGAGCAGTACTTC.

This clone was recorded at least ten times. CDR3 loop: CASSDVGASGANVLTF. CDR3 sequence (DNA): TGTGCCAGCAGTGACGTGGGGGCCTCTGGGGCCAACGTCCTGACTTTC. The chain combines TRBV6-4 with TRBJ2-6; a weak D match, TRBD1 (6 bases). V was shortened by 2 bases and J by 0 bases, with 8 bases between the two germline ends. Germline lookup yields CDR1 MRHNA and CDR2 SNTAGT. The CDR3 has 16 residues.

The chain is built from TRBV19 and TRBJ1-1, with D perhaps matching TRBD1 (6 bases). Trimming shortened V by 3 bases and J by 0 bases, and 8 bases separated the two germline ends. Germline V gene lookup returns CDR1 LNHDA and CDR2 SQIVND (reference sequence). There are 14 residues in the CDR3. In DNA form, the CDR3 reads TGTGCCAGTAGTATGCCAGGGGTGAACACTGAAGCTTTCTTT. Translated, it gives CASSMPGVNTEAFF. The full variable domain, its missing parts supplied by reference TRBV19 and TRBJ1-1, is DGGITQSPKYLFRKEGQNVTLSCEQNLNHDAMYWYRQDPGQGLRLIYYSQIVNDFQKGDIAEGYSVSREKKESFPLTVTSAQKNPTAFYLCASSMPGVNTEAFFGQGTRLTVV.

This rearrangement joins TRBV27 to TRBJ2-5; 10 nucleotides agree with TRBD1. Germline-derived CDR1 and CDR2 are MNHEY and SMNVEV (reference sequence). The CDR3 totals 15 residues. The V and J ends lost 6 bases and 3 bases, in that order; junction bases with no gene match: 7. This chain's CDR3 is CASSLGTGVEETQYF. CDR3 in DNA: TGTGCCAGCAGCCTAGGGACAGGGGTCGAAGAGACCCAGTACTTC.

The genes are TRBV2 and TRBJ1-1, with 7 nucleotides matching TRBD1. The germline CDR1 and CDR2 sequences are SNHLY and FYNNEI. V lost 7 bases and J lost 1; bases outside the gene matches: 9. CDR3 size: 15 residues. The CDR3 is CASTSLGQTNTEAFF. The DNA of the CDR3 is TGTGCCAGCACCTCTTTGGGACAGACGAACACTGAAGCTTTCTTT.